Listed below are T cell receptor beta chains from one sample, sequenced in a study of blood T cell repertoires in COVID-19. Using immunoSEQ multiplex PCR, the repertoire was profiled, and TCRdb retains in-frame clones only, with some absent. Of around 180,000 clones listed, around 82% are singletons. The material sequenced was peripheral blood. These receptor sequences come from a woman of 80 years or more with acute or convalescent COVID-19. Each CDR3 is given with its conserved first and last residue. Fields, in order: CDR3 protein, CDR3 DNA, clone size, V gene, J gene, CDR3 length, D gene. The D gene is left open where the match is weak. Clone size is stated in some rows and not others, as once, few, many or a class when expanded.

CDR3: CASSIPRVNTEAFF; DNA: TGTGCCAGTAGTATCCCCAGGGTGAACACTGAAGCTTTCTTT; size: few; V: TRBV19; J: TRBJ1-1; length: 14; D: NA
CDR3: CATSDYPGGNQPQHF; DNA: TGTGCCACCAGTGATTATCCCGGGGGCAATCAGCCCCAGCATTTT; size: NA; V: TRBV24-1; J: TRBJ1-5; length: 15; D: NA
CDR3: CASSWAGGTGELFF; DNA: TGTGCCAGCAGCTGGGCCGGTGGCACCGGGGAGCTGTTTTTT; size: NA; V: TRBV5-4; J: TRBJ2-2; length: 14; D: NA
CDR3: CASSLYGRAGDTQYF; DNA: TGTGCCAGCAGCTTATACGGGAGGGCAGGAGATACGCAGTATTTT; size: NA; V: TRBV7-3; J: TRBJ2-3; length: 15; D: TRBD2
CDR3: CASSLGQGARNEQFF; DNA: TGTGCCAGCAGCTTAGGGCAGGGGGCGAGGAATGAGCAGTTCTTC; size: NA; V: TRBV7-9; J: TRBJ2-1; length: 15; D: TRBD1
CDR3: CASRTGRHQPQHF; DNA: TGTGCCAGTAGGACAGGAAGGCATCAGCCCCAGCATTTT; size: few; V: TRBV6-5; J: TRBJ1-5; length: 13; D: TRBD1
CDR3: CASSLGAPYGYTF; DNA: TGTGCCAGCAGCTTGGGGGCCCCCTATGGCTACACCTTC; size: NA; V: TRBV7-2; J: TRBJ1-2; length: 13; D: NA
CDR3: CASSLARQGNAQPQHF; DNA: TGTGCCAGCAGCTTAGCTCGGCAGGGGAACGCTCAGCCCCAGCATTTT; size: NA; V: TRBV7-2; J: TRBJ1-5; length: 16; D: NA
CDR3: CASSPGTGRTEAFF; DNA: TGTGCCAGCAGTCCTGGGACAGGGAGAACTGAAGCTTTCTTT; size: once; V: TRBV6-5; J: TRBJ1-1; length: 14; D: TRBD1
CDR3: CASSEGAGGNSPLHF; DNA: TGTGCCAGCAGTGAAGGGGCAGGGGGTAATTCACCCCTCCACTTT; size: NA; V: TRBV6-1; J: TRBJ1-6; length: 15; D: TRBD1
CDR3: CASSTETGAVNGYTF; DNA: TGTGCCAGCAGCACGGAGACAGGGGCGGTCAATGGCTACACCTTC; size: NA; V: TRBV5-4; J: TRBJ1-2; length: 15; D: TRBD1
CDR3: CASSLLGRGLAGQQYF; DNA: TGTGCCAGCAGCCTCCTAGGGAGGGGACTAGCGGGCCAGCAGTACTTC; size: NA; V: TRBV11-1; J: TRBJ2-7; length: 16; D: TRBD2
CDR3: CASSPGSGNQPQHF; DNA: TGTGCCAGTAGCCCGGGATCCGGCAATCAGCCCCAGCATTTT; size: once; V: TRBV19; J: TRBJ1-5; length: 14; D: NA
CDR3: CASSVQGTQPQHF; DNA: TGTGCCAGCAGCGTACAGGGTACTCAGCCCCAGCATTTT; size: NA; V: TRBV2; J: TRBJ1-5; length: 13; D: NA
CDR3: CASSPRREWGTEAFF; DNA: TGTGCCAGCAGTCCACGCAGGGAATGGGGCACTGAAGCTTTCTTT; size: NA; V: TRBV7-3; J: TRBJ1-1; length: 15; D: NA
CDR3: CSVRTDYTEAFF; DNA: TGCAGCGTGAGGACGGACTACACTGAAGCTTTCTTT; size: NA; V: TRBV29-1; J: TRBJ1-1; length: 12; D: NA
CDR3: CASSLVRSEQYF; DNA: TGTGCCAGCAGCTTAGTCCGTTCTGAGCAGTACTTC; size: NA; V: TRBV7-2; J: TRBJ2-7; length: 12; D: NA
CDR3: CASSGGAYNEQFF; DNA: TGTGCCAGCAGCGGGGGGGCCTACAATGAGCAGTTCTTC; size: NA; V: TRBV12-3/TRBV12-4; J: TRBJ2-1; length: 13; D: TRBD2
CDR3: CASSLAGPGANVLTF; DNA: TGTGCCAGCAGCTTAGCGGGGCCTGGGGCCAACGTCCTGACTTTC; size: NA; V: TRBV7-9; J: TRBJ2-6; length: 15; D: NA
CDR3: CAWRGYDSSNYGYTF; DNA: TGTGCCTGGAGGGGCTACGACAGCTCTAACTATGGCTACACCTTC; size: NA; V: TRBV30; J: TRBJ1-2; length: 15; D: NA
CDR3: CATAGLAGGSTGELFF; DNA: TGTGCCACCGCTGGTCTAGCGGGAGGGTCCACCGGGGAGCTGTTTTTT; size: NA; V: TRBV19; J: TRBJ2-2; length: 16; D: TRBD2
CDR3: CASSPQSGEQYF; DNA: TGTGCCAGCTCGCCCCAAAGCGGCGAGCAGTACTTC; size: NA; V: TRBV18; J: TRBJ2-7; length: 12; D: NA
CDR3: CASTNAGFYNEQFF; DNA: TGCGCCAGCACCAACGCGGGATTCTACAATGAGCAGTTCTTC; size: NA; V: TRBV5-1; J: TRBJ2-1; length: 14; D: NA
CDR3: CASSYSTGSNYGYTF; DNA: TGTGCCAGCAGTTACTCGACAGGCTCTAACTATGGCTACACCTTC; size: NA; V: TRBV6-5; J: TRBJ1-2; length: 15; D: NA
CDR3: CASSDSRGFTEAFF; DNA: TGTGCCAGCAGTGACTCCAGGGGTTTTACTGAAGCTTTCTTT; size: NA; V: TRBV6-4; J: TRBJ1-1; length: 14; D: NA
CDR3: CASRPSQREGYEQYF; DNA: TGTGCCAGCAGGCCCTCACAGCGGGAGGGCTACGAGCAGTACTTC; size: NA; V: TRBV6-5; J: TRBJ2-7; length: 15; D: TRBD2
CDR3: CAWSQPGQGDYGYTF; DNA: TGTGCCTGGAGTCAACCGGGACAGGGGGACTATGGCTACACCTTC; size: few; V: TRBV30; J: TRBJ1-2; length: 15; D: TRBD1
CDR3: CASSPSGLAGGRETQYF; DNA: TGTGCCAGCAGTCCCTCGGGGCTAGCGGGGGGTCGGGAGACCCAGTACTTC; size: once; V: TRBV6-6; J: TRBJ2-5; length: 17; D: TRBD2
CDR3: CASSTPRVPNGELFF; DNA: TGTGCCAGCAGCACCCCCCGGGTACCTAACGGGGAGCTGTTTTTT; size: NA; V: TRBV11-2; J: TRBJ2-2; length: 15; D: NA
CDR3: CASSLEGRGTEAFF; DNA: TGCGCCAGCAGCTTGGAGGGCAGGGGCACTGAAGCTTTCTTT; size: NA; V: TRBV5-1; J: TRBJ1-1; length: 14; D: NA
CDR3: CAIRTDTRDGYTF; DNA: TGTGCCATCCGCACGGACACAAGGGATGGCTACACCTTC; size: NA; V: TRBV10-3; J: TRBJ1-2; length: 13; D: NA
CDR3: CASIRGPGGNTIYF; DNA: TGCGCCAGCATAAGGGGGCCGGGGGGAAACACCATATATTTT; size: few; V: TRBV4-1; J: TRBJ1-3; length: 14; D: TRBD1
CDR3: CASSEPSGSGHIYGYTF; DNA: TGTGCCAGTAGTGAACCAAGCGGATCGGGACACATCTATGGCTACACCTTC; size: NA; V: TRBV19; J: TRBJ1-2; length: 17; D: NA
CDR3: CASSQEGLAGAETQYF; DNA: TGTGCCAGCAGCCAAGAGGGACTAGCGGGAGCGGAGACCCAGTACTTC; size: NA; V: TRBV3-1/TRBV3-2; J: TRBJ2-5; length: 16; D: TRBD2
CDR3: CASSSMGQGNQPQHF; DNA: TGTGCCAGCAGTTCCATGGGGCAGGGAAATCAGCCCCAGCATTTT; size: NA; V: TRBV5-4; J: TRBJ1-5; length: 15; D: NA
CDR3: CASSGDRDNQPQHF; DNA: TGTGCCAGTAGTGGCGACAGGGACAATCAGCCCCAGCATTTT; size: NA; V: TRBV19; J: TRBJ1-5; length: 14; D: TRBD1
CDR3: CATSDFRNEQFF; DNA: TGTGCCACCAGTGATTTCAGGAATGAGCAGTTCTTC; size: NA; V: TRBV24-1; J: TRBJ2-1; length: 12; D: NA
CDR3: CASKQGQQETQYF; DNA: TGTGCCAGCAAACAGGGGCAACAAGAGACCCAGTACTTC; size: NA; V: TRBV19; J: TRBJ2-5; length: 13; D: TRBD1
CDR3: CATSDSRTSGGAGEQYF; DNA: TGTGCCACCAGTGATTCGCGGACTAGCGGGGGGGCTGGCGAGCAGTACTTC; size: NA; V: TRBV24-1; J: TRBJ2-7; length: 17; D: TRBD2
CDR3: CASSLMGDSAAATF; DNA: TGTGCCAGCAGCCTAATGGGGGACAGCGCCGCCGCCACCTTC; size: NA; V: TRBV3-1/TRBV3-2; J: TRBJ1-2; length: 14; D: TRBD1
CDR3: CASTKTDRVNYGYTF; DNA: TGTGCCAGCACCAAAACCGACAGAGTAAACTATGGCTACACCTTC; size: NA; V: TRBV7-9; J: TRBJ1-2; length: 15; D: NA
CDR3: CASSPRRGLTYEQYF; DNA: TGTGCCAGCAGCCCTAGAAGGGGGCTGACCTACGAGCAGTACTTC; size: NA; V: TRBV7-2; J: TRBJ2-7; length: 15; D: TRBD1
CDR3: CASTPAAASNQPQHF; DNA: TGTGCCAGTACTCCCGCGGCAGCCAGCAATCAGCCCCAGCATTTT; size: once; V: TRBV19; J: TRBJ1-5; length: 15; D: NA
CDR3: CASSEGRYSGNTIYF; DNA: TGTGCCAGCAGTGAAGGCAGGTACTCTGGAAACACCATATATTTT; size: NA; V: TRBV2; J: TRBJ1-3; length: 15; D: NA
CDR3: CASSLVLAGVNEQYF; DNA: TGTGCCAGCAGCTTAGTACTAGCGGGAGTAAACGAGCAGTACTTC; size: NA; V: TRBV11-2; J: TRBJ2-7; length: 15; D: TRBD2
CDR3: CASSLEKGGYGYTF; DNA: TGTGCCAGCAGCTTAGAAAAGGGAGGTTATGGCTACACCTTC; size: NA; V: TRBV7-9; J: TRBJ1-2; length: 14; D: NA
CDR3: CASSGGSYEQYF; DNA: TGCGCCAGCAGTGGCGGCAGCTACGAGCAGTACTTC; size: NA; V: TRBV10-1; J: TRBJ2-7; length: 12; D: NA
CDR3: CASSFRPGMNTGELFF; DNA: TGTGCCAGCAGCTTTAGACCGGGGATGAACACCGGGGAGCTGTTTTTT; size: NA; V: TRBV11-2; J: TRBJ2-2; length: 16; D: NA
CDR3: CASSLGLEVTEAFF; DNA: TGTGCCAGCAGCTTAGGTCTTGAGGTCACTGAAGCTTTCTTT; size: NA; V: TRBV7-9; J: TRBJ1-1; length: 14; D: NA
CDR3: CASSAWSGGANEQFF; DNA: TGTGCCAGCTCAGCATGGTCCGGAGGGGCCAATGAGCAGTTCTTC; size: NA; V: TRBV18; J: TRBJ2-1; length: 15; D: NA
CDR3: CAWSVLTGERSPLHF; DNA: TGTGCCTGGAGTGTTCTGACAGGGGAACGATCACCCCTCCACTTT; size: NA; V: TRBV30; J: TRBJ1-6; length: 15; D: TRBD1
CDR3: CASSGGFATEAFF; DNA: TGTGCCAGCTCAGGGGGGTTCGCCACTGAAGCTTTCTTT; size: NA; V: TRBV18; J: TRBJ1-1; length: 13; D: NA
CDR3: CASSHSAGRTEAFF; DNA: TGTGCCAGCAGCCATTCTGCAGGGAGGACTGAAGCTTTCTTT; size: NA; V: TRBV3-1/TRBV3-2; J: TRBJ1-1; length: 14; D: NA
CDR3: CASSPGTGRNEQYF; DNA: TGTGCCAGCAGCCCCGGGACAGGGAGAAACGAGCAGTACTTC; size: NA; V: TRBV5-5; J: TRBJ2-7; length: 14; D: TRBD1
CDR3: CASSALGQIGRRAQYF; DNA: TGTGCCAGCAGTGCCCTCGGGCAAATTGGGAGGCGGGCGCAGTACTTC; size: NA; V: TRBV2; J: TRBJ2-7; length: 16; D: NA
CDR3: CSVWASSGGELFF; DNA: TGCAGCGTGTGGGCATCCTCAGGCGGGGAGCTGTTTTTT; size: few; V: TRBV29-1; J: TRBJ2-2; length: 13; D: NA
CDR3: CASSLEGTGQGYDEQYF; DNA: TGCGCCAGCAGCTTGGAGGGGACAGGACAGGGTTACGACGAGCAGTACTTC; size: NA; V: TRBV5-1; J: TRBJ2-7; length: 17; D: TRBD1